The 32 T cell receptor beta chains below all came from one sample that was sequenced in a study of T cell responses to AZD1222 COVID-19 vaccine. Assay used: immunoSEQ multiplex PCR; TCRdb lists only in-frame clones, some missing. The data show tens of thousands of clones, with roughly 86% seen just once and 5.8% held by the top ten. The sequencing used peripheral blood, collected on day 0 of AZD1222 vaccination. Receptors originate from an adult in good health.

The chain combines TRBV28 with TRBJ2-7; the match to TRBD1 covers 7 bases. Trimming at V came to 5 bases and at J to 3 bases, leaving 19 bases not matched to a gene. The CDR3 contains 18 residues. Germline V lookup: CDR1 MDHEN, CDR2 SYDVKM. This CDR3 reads CASSLRDSLIRNHYEQYF. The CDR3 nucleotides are TGTGCCAGCAGTCTCCGGGACAGCCTTATACGAAACCACTACGAGCAGTACTTC.

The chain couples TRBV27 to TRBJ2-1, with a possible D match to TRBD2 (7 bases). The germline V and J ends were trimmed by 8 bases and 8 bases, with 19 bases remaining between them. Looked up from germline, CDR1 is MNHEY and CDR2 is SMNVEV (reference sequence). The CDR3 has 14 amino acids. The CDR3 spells CASRGAGRSDEQFF. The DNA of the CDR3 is TGTGCCAGCCGGGGGGCAGGGAGAAGCGATGAGCAGTTCTTC.

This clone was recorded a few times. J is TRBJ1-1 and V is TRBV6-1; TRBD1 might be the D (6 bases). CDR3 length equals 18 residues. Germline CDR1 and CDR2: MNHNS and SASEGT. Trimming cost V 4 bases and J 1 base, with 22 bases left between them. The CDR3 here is CASSGTLTGSGRNTEAFF. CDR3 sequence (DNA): TGTGCCAGCAGTGGAACACTAACAGGGAGTGGGCGGAACACTGAAGCTTTCTTT.

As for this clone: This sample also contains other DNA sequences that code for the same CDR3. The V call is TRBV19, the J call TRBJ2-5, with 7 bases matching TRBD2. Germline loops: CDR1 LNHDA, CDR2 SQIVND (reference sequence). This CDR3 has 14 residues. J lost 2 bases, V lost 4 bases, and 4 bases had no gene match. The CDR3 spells CASSSQAGQETQYF. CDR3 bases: TGTGCCAGTAGTAGCCAAGCGGGGCAAGAGACCCAGTACTTC.

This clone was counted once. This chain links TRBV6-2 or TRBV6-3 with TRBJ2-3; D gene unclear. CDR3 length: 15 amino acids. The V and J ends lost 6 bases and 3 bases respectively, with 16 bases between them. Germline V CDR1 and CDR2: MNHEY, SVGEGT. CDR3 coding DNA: TGTGCCAGCAGCTCTAGGTTCCGAGCGACAGATACGCAGTATTTT. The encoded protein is CASSSRFRATDTQYF.

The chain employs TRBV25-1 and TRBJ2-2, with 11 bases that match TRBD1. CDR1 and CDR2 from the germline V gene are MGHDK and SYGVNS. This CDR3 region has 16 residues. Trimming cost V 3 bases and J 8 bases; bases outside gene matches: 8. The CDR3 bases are TGTGCCAGCAGTGATTGGGACAGGGGGAGTCTGGGGGAGCTGTTTTTT. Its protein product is CASSDWDRGSLGELFF. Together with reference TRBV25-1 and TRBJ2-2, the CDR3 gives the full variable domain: EADIYQTPRYLVIGTGKKITLECSQTMGHDKMYWYQQDPGMELHLIHYSYGVNSTEKGDLSSESTVSRIRTEHFPLTLESARPSHTSQYLCASSDWDRGSLGELFFGEGSRLTVL.

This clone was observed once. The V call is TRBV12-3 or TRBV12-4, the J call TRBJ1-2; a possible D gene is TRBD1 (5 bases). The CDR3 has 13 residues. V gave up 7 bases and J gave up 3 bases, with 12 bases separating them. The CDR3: CASTKGGDYGYTF. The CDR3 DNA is TGTGCCAGCACCAAGGGAGGGGACTATGGCTACACCTTC.

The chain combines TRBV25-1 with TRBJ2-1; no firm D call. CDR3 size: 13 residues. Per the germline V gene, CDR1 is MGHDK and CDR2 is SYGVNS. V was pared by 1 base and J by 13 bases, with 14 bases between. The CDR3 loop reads CASSELSTPPQFF. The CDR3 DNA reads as TGTGCCAGCAGTGAATTGAGCACTCCACCCCAGTTCTTC. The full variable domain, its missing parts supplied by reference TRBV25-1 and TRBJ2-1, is EADIYQTPRYLVIGTGKKITLECSQTMGHDKMYWYQQDPGMELHLIHYSYGVNSTEKGDLSSESTVSRIRTEHFPLTLESARPSHTSQYLCASSELSTPPQFFGPGTRLTVL.

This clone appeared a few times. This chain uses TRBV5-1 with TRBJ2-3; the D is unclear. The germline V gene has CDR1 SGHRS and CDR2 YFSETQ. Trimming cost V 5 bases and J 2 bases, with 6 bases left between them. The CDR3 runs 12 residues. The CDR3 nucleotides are TGCGCCAGCAGACAGAACACAGATACGCAGTATTTT. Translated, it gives CASRQNTDTQYF.

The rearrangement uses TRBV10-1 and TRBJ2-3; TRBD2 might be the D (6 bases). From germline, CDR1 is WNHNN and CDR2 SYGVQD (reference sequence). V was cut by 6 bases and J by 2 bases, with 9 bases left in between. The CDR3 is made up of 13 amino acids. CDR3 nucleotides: TGCGCCAGCAGCCTGGGACTCACAGATACGCAGTATTTT. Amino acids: CASSLGLTDTQYF.

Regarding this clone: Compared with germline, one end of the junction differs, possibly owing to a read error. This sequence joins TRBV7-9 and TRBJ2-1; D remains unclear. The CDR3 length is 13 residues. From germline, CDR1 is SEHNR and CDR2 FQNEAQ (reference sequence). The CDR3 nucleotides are TGTGCCAGCATCTTAATAGGTGGCGATGAGCAGTTCTTC. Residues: CASILIGGDEQFF.

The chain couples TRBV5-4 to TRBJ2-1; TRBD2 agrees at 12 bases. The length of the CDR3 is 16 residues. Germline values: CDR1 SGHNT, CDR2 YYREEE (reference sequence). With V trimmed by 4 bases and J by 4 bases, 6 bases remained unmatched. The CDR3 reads CASSQAGLAGYNEQFF. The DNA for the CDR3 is TGTGCCAGCAGCCAGGCCGGACTAGCGGGATACAATGAGCAGTTCTTC.

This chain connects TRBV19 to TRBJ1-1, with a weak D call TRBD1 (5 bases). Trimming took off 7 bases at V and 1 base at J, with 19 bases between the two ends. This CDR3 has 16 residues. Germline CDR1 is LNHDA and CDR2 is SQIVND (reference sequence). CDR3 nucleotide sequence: TGTGCCAGTAACGCAGGGTTTCTGCGAGGGAACACTGAAGCTTTCTTT. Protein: CASNAGFLRGNTEAFF.

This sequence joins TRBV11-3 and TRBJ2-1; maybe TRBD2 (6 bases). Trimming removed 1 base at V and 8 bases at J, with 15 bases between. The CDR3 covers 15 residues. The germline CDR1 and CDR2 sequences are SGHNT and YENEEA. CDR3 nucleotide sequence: TGTGCCAGCAGCTTAGTTGGAGGGGCCAGGGATGAGCAGTTCTTC. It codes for CASSLVGGARDEQFF.

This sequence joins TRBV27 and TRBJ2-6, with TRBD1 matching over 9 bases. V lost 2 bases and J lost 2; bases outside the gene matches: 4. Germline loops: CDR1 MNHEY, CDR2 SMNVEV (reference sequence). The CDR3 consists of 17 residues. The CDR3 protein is CASSLTQGATGANVLTF. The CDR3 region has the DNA TGTGCCAGCAGTTTAACACAGGGGGCAACTGGGGCCAACGTCCTGACTTTC.

The DNA for the CDR3 is TGTGCCAGCAGCCCCCGACAGGGGTGGGAGACCCAGTACTTC. Its protein product is CASSPRQGWETQYF. The chain carries TRBV5-5 and TRBJ2-5; 8 bases agree with TRBD1. CDR3 size: 14 residues. Germline V lookup: CDR1 SGHKS, CDR2 YYEKEE (reference sequence). Losses at the gene ends were 4 bases for V and 5 bases for J; bases not matched to a gene: 7.

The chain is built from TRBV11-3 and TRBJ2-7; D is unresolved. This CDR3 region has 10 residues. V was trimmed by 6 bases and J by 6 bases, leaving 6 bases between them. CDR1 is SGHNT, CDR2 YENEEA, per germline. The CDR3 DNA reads TGTGCCAGCAGTTGGTCCGAGCAGTACTTC. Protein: CASSWSEQYF.

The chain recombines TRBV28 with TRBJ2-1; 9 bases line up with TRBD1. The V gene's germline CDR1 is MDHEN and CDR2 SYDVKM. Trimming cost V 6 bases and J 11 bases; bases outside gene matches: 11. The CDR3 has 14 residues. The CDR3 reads CASSDRGELVQQFF. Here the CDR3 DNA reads TGTGCCAGCAGCGACAGGGGGGAATTGGTGCAGCAGTTCTTC.

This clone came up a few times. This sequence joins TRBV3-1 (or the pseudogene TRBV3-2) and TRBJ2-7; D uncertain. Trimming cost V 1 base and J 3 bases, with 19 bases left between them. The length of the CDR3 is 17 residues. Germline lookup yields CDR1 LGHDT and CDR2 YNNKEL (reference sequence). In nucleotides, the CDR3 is TGTGCCAGCAGCCAAGGCGTCGCGGTTGAACCGTACTACGAGCAGTACTTC. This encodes CASSQGVAVEPYYEQYF.

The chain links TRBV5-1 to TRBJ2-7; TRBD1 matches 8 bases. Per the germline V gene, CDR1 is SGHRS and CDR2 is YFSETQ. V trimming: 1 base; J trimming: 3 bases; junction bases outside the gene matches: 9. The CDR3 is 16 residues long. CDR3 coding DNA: TGCGCCAGCAGCTTGCTGGGACAGGCCCCCCACTACGAGCAGTACTTC. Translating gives CASSLLGQAPHYEQYF.

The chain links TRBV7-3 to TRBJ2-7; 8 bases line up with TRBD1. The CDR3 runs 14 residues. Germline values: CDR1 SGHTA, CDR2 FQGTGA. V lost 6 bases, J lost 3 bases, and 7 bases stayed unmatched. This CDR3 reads CASRLTGQGYEQYF. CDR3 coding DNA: TGTGCCAGCAGACTGACTGGACAGGGCTACGAGCAGTACTTC.

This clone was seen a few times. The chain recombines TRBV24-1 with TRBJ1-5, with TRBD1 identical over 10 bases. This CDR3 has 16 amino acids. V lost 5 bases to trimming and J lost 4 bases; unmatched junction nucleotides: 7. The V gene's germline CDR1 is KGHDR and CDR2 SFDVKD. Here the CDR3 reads CATSARQGAGNQPQHF. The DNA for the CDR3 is TGTGCCACCAGTGCCAGACAGGGGGCAGGGAATCAGCCCCAGCATTTT.

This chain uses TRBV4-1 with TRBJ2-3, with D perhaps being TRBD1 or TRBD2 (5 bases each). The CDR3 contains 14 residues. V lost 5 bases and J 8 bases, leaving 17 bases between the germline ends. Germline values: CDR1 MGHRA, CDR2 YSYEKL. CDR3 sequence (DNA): TGCGCCAGCAGCACCCAGGGTCTCGCGGGTACGCAGTATTTT. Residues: CASSTQGLAGTQYF.

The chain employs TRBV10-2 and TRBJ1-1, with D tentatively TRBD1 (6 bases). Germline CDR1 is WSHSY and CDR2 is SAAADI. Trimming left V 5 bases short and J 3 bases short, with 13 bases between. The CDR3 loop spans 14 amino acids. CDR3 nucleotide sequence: TGCGCCAGCAGTTCCACAGGGAAATACACTGAAGCTTTCTTT. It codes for CASSSTGKYTEAFF.

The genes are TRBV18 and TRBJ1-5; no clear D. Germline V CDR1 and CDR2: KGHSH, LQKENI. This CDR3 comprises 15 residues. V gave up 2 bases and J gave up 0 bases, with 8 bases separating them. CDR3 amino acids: CASSPSGNSNQPQHF. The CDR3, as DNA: TGTGCCAGCTCACCATCCGGCAATAGCAATCAGCCCCAGCATTTT. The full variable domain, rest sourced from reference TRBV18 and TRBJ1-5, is NAGVMQNPRHLVRRRGQEARLRCSPMKGHSHVYWYRQLPEEGLKFMVYLQKENIIDESGMPKERFSAEFPKEGPSILRIQQVVRGDSAAYFCASSPSGNSNQPQHFGDGTRLSIL.

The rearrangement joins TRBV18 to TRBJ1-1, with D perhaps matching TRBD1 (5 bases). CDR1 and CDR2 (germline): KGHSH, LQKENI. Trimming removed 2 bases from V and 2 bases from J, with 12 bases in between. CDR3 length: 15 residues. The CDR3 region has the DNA TGTGCCAGCTCACCATTGGGGCTCGGCAACACTGAAGCTTTCTTT. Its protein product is CASSPLGLGNTEAFF.

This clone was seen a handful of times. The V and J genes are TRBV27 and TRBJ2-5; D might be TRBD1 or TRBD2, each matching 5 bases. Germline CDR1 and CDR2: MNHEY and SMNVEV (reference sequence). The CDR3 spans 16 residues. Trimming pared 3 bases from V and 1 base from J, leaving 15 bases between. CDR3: CASSLSQGPFQETQYF. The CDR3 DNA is TGTGCCAGCAGTTTGTCCCAGGGACCCTTCCAAGAGACCCAGTACTTC.

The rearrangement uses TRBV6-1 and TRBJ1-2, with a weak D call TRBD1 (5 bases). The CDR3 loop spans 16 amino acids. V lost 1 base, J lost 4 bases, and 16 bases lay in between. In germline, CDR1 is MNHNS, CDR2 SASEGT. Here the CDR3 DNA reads TGTGCCAGCAGTGAAGTAAGGTTAGGGACGAGCTATGGCTACACCTTC. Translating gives CASSEVRLGTSYGYTF.

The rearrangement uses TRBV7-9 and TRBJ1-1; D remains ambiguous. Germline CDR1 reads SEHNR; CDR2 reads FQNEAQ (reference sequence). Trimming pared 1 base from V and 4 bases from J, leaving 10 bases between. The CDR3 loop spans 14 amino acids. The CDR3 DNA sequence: TGTGCCAGCAGCTTAGAAGGGCGTAGCACTGAAGCTTTCTTT. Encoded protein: CASSLEGRSTEAFF.

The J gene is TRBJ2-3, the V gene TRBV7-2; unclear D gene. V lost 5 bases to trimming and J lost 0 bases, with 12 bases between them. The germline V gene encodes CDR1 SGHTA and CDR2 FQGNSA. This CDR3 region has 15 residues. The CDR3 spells CASSQNYQSTDTQYF. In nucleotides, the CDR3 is TGTGCCAGCAGCCAAAATTACCAAAGCACAGATACGCAGTATTTT.

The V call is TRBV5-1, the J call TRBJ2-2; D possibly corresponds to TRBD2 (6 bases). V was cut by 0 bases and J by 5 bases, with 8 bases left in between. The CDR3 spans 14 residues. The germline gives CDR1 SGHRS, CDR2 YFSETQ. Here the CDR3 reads CASSLVRETGELFF. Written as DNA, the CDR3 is TGCGCCAGCAGCTTGGTCCGGGAGACCGGGGAGCTGTTTTTT.

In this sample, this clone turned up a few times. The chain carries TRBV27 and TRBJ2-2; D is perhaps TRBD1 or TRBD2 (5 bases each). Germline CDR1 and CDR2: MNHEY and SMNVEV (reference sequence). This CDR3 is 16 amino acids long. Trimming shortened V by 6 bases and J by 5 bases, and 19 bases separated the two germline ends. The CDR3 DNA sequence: TGTGCCAGCAGCCAGTGGTCTGGGGGATTAACCGGGGAGCTGTTTTTT. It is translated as CASSQWSGGLTGELFF.